The text below deals with one TCR beta chain. The repertoire was sequenced with immunoSEQ multiplex PCR; TCRdb's copy has only in-frame clones and lacks some. The data hold about 13,000 clones, with 80% to 85% observed a single time. The cohort excluded patients with autoimmune disease history or systemic immunosuppression. The CDR3 sequence is 15 residues long. Germline assignment: CDR1 SGHTA and CDR2 FQGNSA. V gave up 2 bases and J gave up 0 bases, with 10 bases separating them. The record originates from a study of OX40 agonist ivuxolimab in advanced cancers. The overall study: Melanoma, hepatocellular carcinoma, head and neck or renal cell cancer occurred in dose-escalation patients. Allowance was made for prior anti-PD-1, anti-PD-L1 or anti-CTLA-4 therapy, and 40% to 45% had some.

This receptor was identified in an adult with an advanced solid tumor such as melanoma, head and neck, liver or kidney cancer. The specimen comprised CD4+ or CD8+ T cells sorted from blood, sampled in a trial of the OX40 agonist ivuxolimab. This sequence joins TRBV7-2 and TRBJ1-1; the D is unclear. CDR3 sequence reads: CASSLTQDLNTEAFF. CDR3 DNA sequence: TGTGCCAGCAGCTTAACTCAGGATTTGAACACTGAAGCTTTCTTT.